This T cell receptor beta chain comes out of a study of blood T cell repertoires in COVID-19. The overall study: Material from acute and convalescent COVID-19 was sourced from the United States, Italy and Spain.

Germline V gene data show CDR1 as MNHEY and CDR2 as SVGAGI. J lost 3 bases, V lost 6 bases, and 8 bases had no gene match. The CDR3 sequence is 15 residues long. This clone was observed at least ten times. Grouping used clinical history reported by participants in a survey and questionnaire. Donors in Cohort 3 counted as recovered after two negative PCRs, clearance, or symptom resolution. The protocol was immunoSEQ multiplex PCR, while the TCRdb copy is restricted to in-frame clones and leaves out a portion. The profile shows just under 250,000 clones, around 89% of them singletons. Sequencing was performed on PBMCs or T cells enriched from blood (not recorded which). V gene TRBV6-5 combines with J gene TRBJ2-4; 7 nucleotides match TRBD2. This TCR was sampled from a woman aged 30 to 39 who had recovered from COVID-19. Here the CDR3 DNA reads TGTGCCAGCAGCAGAGTGGGGGGGGGCAAAAACATTCAGTACTTC. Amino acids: CASSRVGGGKNIQYF.